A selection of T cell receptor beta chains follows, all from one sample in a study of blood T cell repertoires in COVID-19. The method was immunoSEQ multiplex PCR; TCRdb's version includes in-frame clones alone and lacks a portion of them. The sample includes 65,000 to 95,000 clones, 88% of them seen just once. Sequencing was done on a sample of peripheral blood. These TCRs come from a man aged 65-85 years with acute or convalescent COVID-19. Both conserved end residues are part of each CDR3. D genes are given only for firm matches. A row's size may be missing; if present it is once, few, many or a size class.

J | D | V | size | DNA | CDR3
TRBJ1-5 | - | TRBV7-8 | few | TGTGCCAGCAGAAGAAACACAAATAGCAATCAGCCCCAGCATTTT | CASRRNTNSNQPQHF
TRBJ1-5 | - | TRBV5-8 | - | TGTGCCAGCAGCTTGGAAGGGGCGATAAATCAGCCCCAGCATTTT | CASSLEGAINQPQHF
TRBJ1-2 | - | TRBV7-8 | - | TGTGCCAGCAGCTTAGGCGGGGCCAGCTATGGCTACACCTTC | CASSLGGASYGYTF
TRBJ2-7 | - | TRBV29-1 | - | TGCAGCGTTGAAGTTGAGTACGAGCAGTACTTC | CSVEVEYEQYF
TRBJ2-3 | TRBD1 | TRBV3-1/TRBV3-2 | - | TGTGCCAGCAGCCTCCAGGGGGGCACAGATACGCAGTATTTT | CASSLQGGTDTQYF
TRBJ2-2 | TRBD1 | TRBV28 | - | TGTGCCAGCCCCGACAGGGGAAACGGGGAGCTGTTTTTT | CASPDRGNGELFF
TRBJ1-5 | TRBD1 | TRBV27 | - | TGTGCCAGCAGTACGTATTGGACAGGGTATAGCAATCAGCCCCAGCATTTT | CASSTYWTGYSNQPQHF
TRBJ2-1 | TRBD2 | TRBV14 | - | TGTGCCAGCAGCCGCCTCAGGAGCGGGGGGTACAATGAGCAGTTCTTC | CASSRLRSGGYNEQFF
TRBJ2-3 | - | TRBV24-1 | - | TGTGCCACCAGTCCTCACAGCAGCACAGATACGCAGTATTTT | CATSPHSSTDTQYF
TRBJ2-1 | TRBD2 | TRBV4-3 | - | TGCGCCAGCAGCCAAGATTGGCTAGCGGGAAATGAGCAGTTCTTC | CASSQDWLAGNEQFF
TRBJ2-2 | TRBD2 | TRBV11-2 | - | TGTGCCAGCAGAATACTCGGGGGGGGTTTCACCGGGGAGCTGTTTTTT | CASRILGGGFTGELFF
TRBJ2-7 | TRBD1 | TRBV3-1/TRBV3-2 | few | TGTGCCAGCAGCCAACCACACAGGACAGGGACCTACGAGCAGTACTTC | CASSQPHRTGTYEQYF
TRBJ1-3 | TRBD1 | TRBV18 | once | TGTGCCAGCTCAGGAGGACAGGTCTTGGGAAACACCATATATTTT | CASSGGQVLGNTIYF
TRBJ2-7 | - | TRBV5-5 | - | TGTGCCAGCAGCTCGCCGGACAGCAACTACGAGCAGTACTTC | CASSSPDSNYEQYF